Listed below are T cell receptor beta chains from one sample, sequenced in a study of T-cell memory formation after mild COVID-19. TCRdb ran MiXCR on the 5' RACE reads and lists one entry per CDR3 protein. The table has more than 80,000 distinct CDR3 sequences, 12% seen once. Sample: PBMCs or a T cell subset sorted from them (not recorded which). Every receptor here comes from an adult woman who had mild COVID-19 (a few samples of this study predate the infection). Cell type and time point are not known. Each CDR3 is given with its conserved first and last residue. The D gene is left open where the match is weak. A row's size may be missing; if present it is once, few, many or a size class.

v_gene	j_gene	len	abundance	d_gene	CDR3nt	CDR3aa
TRBV20-1	TRBJ2-1	15	few	-	TGCAGTGCTAGAGATATGAACGCAGTCTACAATGAGCAGTTCTTC	CSARDMNAVYNEQFF
TRBV19	TRBJ2-7	15	-	TRBD1	TGTGCCAGTAGTTACGAGACAGGGGGCTTCAACGAGCAGTACTTC	CASSYETGGFNEQYF
TRBV7-6	TRBJ2-7	15	few	-	TGTGCCAGCAGCTTAGCGGACAGTATCTCCTACGAGCAGTACTTC	CASSLADSISYEQYF
TRBV11-2	TRBJ1-1	12	-	-	TGTGCCAGCAGCTTAGGACAGCCCGAAGCTTTCTTT	CASSLGQPEAFF
TRBV5-1	TRBJ2-7	15	few	TRBD2	TGCGCCAGCAGCTTCTCGGGGGGGCCTCCCTACGAGCAGTACTTC	CASSFSGGPPYEQYF
TRBV5-1	TRBJ2-7	13	-	TRBD1	TGCGCCAGCCCAGGCAGGGGGCGGCACGAGCAGTACTTC	CASPGRGRHEQYF
TRBV12-3/TRBV12-4	TRBJ2-1	14	-	-	TGTGCCAGCAGTCGCCAGAACCCGTACAATGAGCAGTTCTTC	CASSRQNPYNEQFF
TRBV6-5	TRBJ1-1	14	few	-	TGTGCCAGCACCCCAGGGTTTTTGGGAACTGAAGCTTTCTTT	CASTPGFLGTEAFF
TRBV24-1	TRBJ2-1	13	few	-	TGTGCCACCAGTATGACATTACAAGATGAGCAGTTCTTC	CATSMTLQDEQFF
TRBV20-1	TRBJ2-7	16	many	TRBD1	TGCAGTGCTAGAGTAAGCGAGGACAGGGCAACCTACGAGCAGTACTTC	CSARVSEDRATYEQYF
TRBV24-1	TRBJ2-2	12	few	-	TGTGCCACCAGTGGAGACACCGGGGAGCTGTTTTTT	CATSGDTGELFF
TRBV20-1	TRBJ1-4	16	-	-	TGCAGTGCTAGAGATCTCGGGGGGTTGGGTAATGAAAAACTGTTTTTT	CSARDLGGLGNEKLFF
TRBV12-3/TRBV12-4	TRBJ2-2	13	few	-	TGTGCCAGCAGTTTAGTTCCCACCGGGGAGCTGTTTTTT	CASSLVPTGELFF
TRBV20-1	TRBJ1-4	13	few	-	TGCAGTGCTAGAACCGGGATCTCGGAAAAACTGTTTTTT	CSARTGISEKLFF
TRBV7-9	TRBJ2-2	15	few	-	TGTGCCAGCAGTCAACCGGGACAAGACACCGGGGAGCTGTTTTTT	CASSQPGQDTGELFF
TRBV11-1	TRBJ2-2	16	few	-	TGTGCCAGCAGCGACGATAGGACGGGGGACACCGGGGAGCTGTTTTTT	CASSDDRTGDTGELFF
TRBV12-3/TRBV12-4	TRBJ2-1	11	few	-	TGTGCCAGCAGTGGAACGGGAGAGCAGTTCTTC	CASSGTGEQFF
TRBV10-3	TRBJ2-5	18	many	TRBD2	TGTGCCATCAGTGACCCCCACGAAGGCGGGGGGTACCAAGAGACCCAGTACTTC	CAISDPHEGGGYQETQYF
TRBV12-3/TRBV12-4	TRBJ2-1	16	-	TRBD2	TGTGCCAGCAGTACGACCGGGACTAGAGGGTTAAATGAGCAGTTCTTC	CASSTTGTRGLNEQFF
TRBV5-6	TRBJ2-1	17	-	-	TGTGCCAGCAGCTTACGCGGGGGCATAGCGGAATACAATGAGCAGTTCTTC	CASSLRGGIAEYNEQFF
TRBV6-1	TRBJ1-2	15	-	-	TGTGCCAGCAGTGAAGCCGGGGGCCGGGGCTATGGCTACACCTTC	CASSEAGGRGYGYTF
TRBV12-3/TRBV12-4	TRBJ2-5	15	few	-	TGTGCCAGCAGTTTAATTTATAGAGGGGAAGAGACCCAGTACTTC	CASSLIYRGEETQYF
TRBV6-5	TRBJ1-1	12	-	-	TGTGCCACCACGGGTGGGAACACTGAAGCTTTCTTT	CATTGGNTEAFF
TRBV29-1	TRBJ1-3	15	few	TRBD1	TGCAGCGTCGCCCCTCTGGGACAGGGAGGAAACACCATATATTTT	CSVAPLGQGGNTIYF
TRBV5-1	TRBJ1-5	15	-	-	TGCGCCAGCAGCTTGGGAGACAGCCCCAATCAGCCCCAGCATTTT	CASSLGDSPNQPQHF
TRBV29-1	TRBJ2-7	12	many	-	TGCAGCGTTGAAAAGGGGGCCTACGAGCAGTACTTC	CSVEKGAYEQYF
TRBV7-2	TRBJ2-1	16	few	TRBD2	TGTGCCAGCAGCTTAGCCCGCGGGCGGGAGGGGAATGAGCAGTTCTTC	CASSLARGREGNEQFF
TRBV14	TRBJ2-7	15	-	TRBD2	TGTGCCAGCAGCCCGCTAGCGGGGGGGCCTGAAGAGCAGTACTTC	CASSPLAGGPEEQYF
TRBV29-1	TRBJ2-1	10	few	-	TGCAGCGTTGAAGAGGGGGAGAAGTTCTTC	CSVEEGEKFF
TRBV6-5	TRBJ2-3	16	-	TRBD2	TGTGCCAGCAGTTACACAGCGGGGGGCTACACAGATACGCAGTATTTT	CASSYTAGGYTDTQYF
TRBV6-6	TRBJ2-5	16	-	TRBD2	TGTGCCAGCAGTTACGTTTCACTAGCGGGAGGAGAGACCCAGTACTTC	CASSYVSLAGGETQYF
TRBV15	TRBJ2-1	14	-	-	TGTGCCACCAGCTTCGAGGGAACCTACAATGAGCAGTTCTTC	CATSFEGTYNEQFF
TRBV5-1	TRBJ2-5	15	many	-	TGCGCCAGCAGCGCCCTAGGGTCTGAGGAAGAGACCCAGTACTTC	CASSALGSEEETQYF
TRBV7-9	TRBJ2-7	15	few	TRBD1	TGTGCCAGCAGCGCCCCGACAGGGAGCTTAGACGAGCAGTACTTC	CASSAPTGSLDEQYF
TRBV20-1	TRBJ2-7	14	few	TRBD1	TGCAGTGCTAGAGACGCGGACAGGGGGAACGAGCAGTACTTC	CSARDADRGNEQYF
TRBV7-9	TRBJ1-1	13	many	-	TGTGCCAGCAGCGAGACAGGGAACACTGAAGCTTTCTTT	CASSETGNTEAFF
TRBV2	TRBJ1-5	16	few	TRBD1	TGTGCCAGCAGTGGACAGGGAATTGATAGCAATCAGCCCCAGCATTTT	CASSGQGIDSNQPQHF
TRBV10-3	TRBJ1-1	16	few	TRBD1	TGTGCCATCAGTGAGATCTCCAGGGGGCTGGGTACTGAAGCTTTCTTT	CAISEISRGLGTEAFF
TRBV9	TRBJ2-7	15	-	-	TGTGCCAGCAGCTCGGACGGGGAAACCTCCTACGAGCAGTACTTC	CASSSDGETSYEQYF
TRBV4-3	TRBJ2-2	17	-	TRBD2	TGCGCCAGCAGCCAAGAGTACAGCGGGATGCCCACCGGGGAGCTGTTTTTT	CASSQEYSGMPTGELFF
TRBV5-1	TRBJ1-4	15	-	TRBD1	TGCGCCAGCAGCTTGGATGGGGACAGGCCCCTGTCACTGTTTTTT	CASSLDGDRPLSLFF
TRBV6-5	TRBJ1-2	14	few	-	TGTGCCAGCAGTTACTTTCCGGGACATCGAGGCTACACCTTC	CASSYFPGHRGYTF
TRBV6-5	TRBJ1-1	14	-	-	TGTGCCAGCAGTTACGGGCAGGGCGACACTGAAGCTTTCTTT	CASSYGQGDTEAFF
TRBV12-3/TRBV12-4	TRBJ1-4	18	-	-	TGTGCCAGCAGTTCCGGGGGGGGCGCGGAACTGGCTAATGAAAAACTGTTTTTT	CASSSGGGAELANEKLFF
TRBV5-1	TRBJ2-3	15	few	TRBD2	TGCGCCAGCAGCTATGGGACTAGCGGGGGAGATACGCAGTATTTT	CASSYGTSGGDTQYF
TRBV7-8	TRBJ2-4	16	few	TRBD2	TGTGCCAGCAGCTCCGGACTAGCTGGAGCCAAAAACATTCAGTACTTC	CASSSGLAGAKNIQYF
TRBV6-2/TRBV6-3	TRBJ2-1	11	-	-	TGTGCCAGCGGATGGAGCAATGAGCAGTTCTTC	CASGWSNEQFF
TRBV20-1	TRBJ1-2	19	few	TRBD1	TGCAGTGCTAGAGGTATTGCTGACAGGGTGGACCGATTTAACTATGGCTACACCTTC	CSARGIADRVDRFNYGYTF